This entry lists 20 T cell receptor beta chains sequenced from one sample in a study of human T cells and chemical hapten exposure. Time point described: patch test 1, 2 weeks after DPC sensitization. Treatment meaning: therapeutic diphenylcyclopropenone sensitization with weekly scalp DPC. From the RACE reads, TCRdb called clonotypes with MiXCR, one entry per CDR3 protein. Counted here are 340,000 or so distinct CDR3 sequences, approximately 6.9% occurring once; the ten biggest clones make up roughly 7.9%. The sequenced sample was whole blood, obtained in connection with sensitization to the hapten diphenylcyclopropenone (DPC). The receptors shown here come from a woman younger than 30 with alopecia areata. Some clones in this sample may be carry-over from other donors' samples.

This sequence joins TRBV10-3 and TRBJ2-1; 8 bases are a match to TRBD2. Germline V gives CDR1 ENHRY, CDR2 SYGVKD. V was pared by 11 bases and J by 9 bases, with 6 bases of the junction left unmatched. The CDR3 consists of 11 residues. CDR3: CAVTSGREQFF. Here the CDR3 DNA reads TGTGCCGTTACTAGCGGTCGTGAGCAGTTCTTC.

This clonotype occurred a few times. This chain links TRBV7-9 with TRBJ2-5; the D call may be TRBD1 or TRBD2 (5 bases each). From germline, CDR1 is SEHNR and CDR2 FQNEAQ (reference sequence). Trimming removed 5 bases from V and 4 bases from J, with 17 bases in between. The CDR3 consists of 15 residues. The CDR3, as DNA: TGTGCCAGCAGCCCCCGCGAGGGGCGCGCAGAGACCCAGTACTTC. Protein product: CASSPREGRAETQYF. The full variable domain, with the rest looked up from reference TRBV7-9 and TRBJ2-5, is DTGVSQNPRHKITKRGQNVTFRCDPISEHNRLYWYRQTLGQGPEFLTYFQNEAQLEKSRLLSDRFSAERPKGSFSTLEIQRTEQGDSAMYLCASSPREGRAETQYFGPGTRLLVL.

This clonotype was counted at least ten times. V gene TRBV7-2 combines with J gene TRBJ2-5; D is ambiguous. Trimming removed 3 bases from V and 3 bases from J, with 5 bases in between. The CDR3 contains 12 residues. Germline CDR1 and CDR2: SGHTA and FQGNSA. The DNA of the CDR3 is TGTGCCAGCAGCTTGACGAAAGAGACCCAGTACTTC. This gives the protein CASSLTKETQYF.

CDR3 protein: CASSLAGGSWQYF. In DNA form, the CDR3 reads TGTGCCAGCAGTTTGGCGGGGGGTTCGTGGCAGTACTTC. The chain links TRBV28 to TRBJ2-7; 8 bases are a match to TRBD2. J gave up 9 bases and V 3 bases, and 7 bases lay outside the gene matches. The germline V gene encodes CDR1 MDHEN and CDR2 SYDVKM. The CDR3 totals 13 residues.

This clonotype showed up many times. V is TRBV27 and J is TRBJ2-7; D call uncertain. The CDR3 extends over 13 amino acids. The germline CDR1 and CDR2 sequences are MNHEY and SMNVEV (reference sequence). The V and J ends lost 4 bases and 2 bases respectively, with 9 bases between them. CDR3 loop: CASSSSGPYEQYF. CDR3 nucleotide sequence: TGTGCCAGCAGTTCGTCAGGCCCCTACGAGCAGTACTTC.

This clonotype was observed at least ten times. This chain connects TRBV5-4 to TRBJ2-3, with 7 nucleotides matching TRBD2. With V trimmed by 10 bases and J by 6 bases, 11 bases remained unmatched. Germline V lookup: CDR1 SGHNT, CDR2 YYREEE (reference sequence). The CDR3 length is 13 residues. The CDR3 DNA is TGTGCCGGGCAGCGGGGCTTGGGGGATACGCAGTATTTT. As protein: CAGQRGLGDTQYF. The full variable domain, its missing parts supplied by reference TRBV5-4 and TRBJ2-3, is ETGVTQSPTHLIKTRGQQVTLRCSSQSGHNTVSWYQQALGQGPQFIFQYYREEENGRGNFPPRFSGLQFPNYSSELNVNALELDDSALYLCAGQRGLGDTQYFGPGTRLTVL.

This clonotype showed up many times. The rearrangement uses TRBV5-4 and TRBJ2-3; TRBD2 aligns across 11 bases. Germline CDR1 SGHNT, CDR2 YYREEE (reference sequence). This CDR3 comprises 16 residues. V trimming: 4 bases; J trimming: 4 bases; junction bases outside the gene matches: 8. CDR3 sequence: CASSPNLAGGADTQYF. Written as DNA, the CDR3 is TGTGCCAGCAGCCCCAACCTAGCGGGGGGTGCAGATACGCAGTATTTT.

The chain has TRBV7-9 and TRBJ1-2; D possibly corresponds to TRBD1 (5 bases). Trimming removed 0 bases at V and 7 bases at J, with 9 bases between. This CDR3 spans 13 amino acids. The germline gives CDR1 SEHNR, CDR2 FQNEAQ (reference sequence). The CDR3 sequence is CASSLAGAFGYTF. The CDR3 DNA follows: TGTGCCAGCAGCTTAGCAGGGGCGTTTGGCTACACCTTC.

The CDR3 spells CASSLMGDAGNTIYF. The DNA of the CDR3 is TGTGCCAGCAGCTTAATGGGGGATGCTGGAAACACCATATATTTT. The genes are TRBV7-9 and TRBJ1-3; D is perhaps TRBD1 (5 bases). Germline CDR1 and CDR2: SEHNR and FQNEAQ (reference sequence). This CDR3 is built from 15 residues. Trimming left V 2 bases short and J 2 bases short, with 10 bases between.

This clonotype was counted at least ten times. The chain recombines TRBV7-6 with TRBJ2-2, with D tentatively TRBD2 (5 bases). Germline V CDR1 and CDR2: SGHVS, FNYEAQ. The CDR3 contains 16 residues. The ends were cut back, 3 bases at V and 2 bases at J, with 13 bases in the middle. This chain's CDR3 is CASSLGLAYNTGELFF. The CDR3 DNA reads TGTGCCAGCAGCTTGGGTCTAGCTTATAACACCGGGGAGCTGTTTTTT.

This clonotype was detected ten times or more. The chain joins TRBV6-2 or TRBV6-3 to TRBJ2-7; tentatively, D is TRBD1 (6 bases). Trimming took off 6 bases at V and 6 bases at J, with 18 bases between the two ends. The V gene's germline CDR1 is MNHEY and CDR2 SVGEGT. The CDR3 has 14 residues. The CDR3 loop reads CASRSAGTLSEQYF. The CDR3 DNA reads TGTGCCAGCAGATCCGCCGGGACACTGTCCGAGCAGTACTTC.

In its sample, this clonotype was seen a few times. The J gene is TRBJ2-7, the V gene TRBV20-1; TRBD1 matches at 8 bases. This CDR3 spans 14 amino acids. With V trimmed by 6 bases and J by 0 bases, 7 bases remained unmatched. Germline V gene lookup returns CDR1 DFQATT and CDR2 SNEGSKA (reference sequence). CDR3 bases: TGCAGTGCCACGACAGGGGCCCTCTCCTACGAGCAGTACTTC. It is translated as CSATTGALSYEQYF.

This clonotype has just a few counts. The genes are TRBV28 and TRBJ1-3; D remains unclear. Looked up from germline, CDR1 is MDHEN and CDR2 is SYDVKM. The CDR3 contains 12 residues. V was cut by 6 bases and J by 4 bases, with 7 bases left in between. This chain's CDR3 is CASRVGGNTIYF. The CDR3 DNA follows: TGTGCCAGCAGGGTCGGCGGAAACACCATATATTTT.

The chain has TRBV27 and TRBJ2-7, with 12 bases lining up with TRBD1. Germline V gives CDR1 MNHEY, CDR2 SMNVEV (reference sequence). Trimming cost V 0 bases and J 1 base; bases outside gene matches: 19. This CDR3 comprises 22 residues. The CDR3 reads CASSLSPRDRGLKLGLSYEQYF. CDR3 nucleotide sequence: TGTGCCAGCAGTTTATCTCCCCGGGACAGGGGGCTAAAGCTAGGGTTATCCTACGAGCAGTACTTC.

The gene calls are TRBV9 and TRBJ2-7; D tentatively reads TRBD1 or TRBD2 (5 bases each). V lost 0 bases, J lost 2 bases, and 9 bases lay in between. Germline values: CDR1 SGDLS, CDR2 YYNGEE. This CDR3 spans 14 amino acids. CDR3 region: CASSVGGGAYEQYF. CDR3 nucleotides: TGTGCCAGCAGCGTAGGTGGGGGTGCCTACGAGCAGTACTTC.

Many counts were recorded for this clonotype. The chain carries TRBV28 and TRBJ2-5; TRBD2 matches at 12 bases. The germline CDR1 and CDR2 sequences are MDHEN and SYDVKM. The CDR3 consists of 17 residues. V was pared by 2 bases and J by 2 bases, with 6 bases of the junction left unmatched. CDR3 protein: CASSLAGLAGLQETQYF. CDR3 DNA sequence: TGTGCCAGCAGTTTAGCCGGACTAGCGGGGCTGCAAGAGACCCAGTACTTC.

The chain recombines TRBV28 with TRBJ1-6, with 7 bases lining up with TRBD1. The CDR3 is made up of 14 amino acids. Germline assignment: CDR1 MDHEN and CDR2 SYDVKM. Trimming cost V 6 bases and J 8 bases; bases outside gene matches: 7. CDR3 DNA sequence: TGTGCCAGCAGACGGGACAGCCGATATTCACCCCTCCACTTT. It yields the protein CASRRDSRYSPLHF.

This clonotype was observed many times. The chain joins TRBV4-2 to TRBJ2-7; no firm D call. Trimming stripped 0 bases from V and 0 bases from J, with 12 bases between. Germline CDR1 is LGHNA and CDR2 is YNFKEQ. The CDR3 runs 16 residues. The CDR3 loop is CASSQEMAAASYEQYF. In DNA form, the CDR3 reads TGTGCCAGCAGCCAAGAGATGGCCGCGGCCTCCTACGAGCAGTACTTC.

This clonotype was observed many times. The gene calls are TRBV6-2 or TRBV6-3 and TRBJ1-1; D might be TRBD1 (6 bases). Trimming removed 11 bases from V and 5 bases from J, with 18 bases in between. Germline V gene lookup returns CDR1 MNHEY and CDR2 SVGEGT. CDR3 size: 13 residues. As DNA, the CDR3 is TGTGCCGTACTACCTGGTACAGGGACTGAAGCTTTCTTT. It specifies CAVLPGTGTEAFF.

This clonotype has at least ten counts. The V gene is TRBV25-1, the J gene TRBJ1-2; D is perhaps TRBD1 (5 bases). There are 16 residues in the CDR3. Germline CDR1 is MGHDK and CDR2 is SYGVNS. Trimming shortened V by 1 base and J by 4 bases, and 16 bases separated the two germline ends. CDR3: CASSELEGTMLYGYTF. The DNA of the CDR3 is TGTGCCAGCAGTGAATTAGAAGGGACGATGCTCTATGGCTACACCTTC.